This T cell receptor beta chain was sequenced during a study of control samples from healthy donors and cancer patients. Data came from immunoSEQ multiplex PCR; TCRdb stores just in-frame clones and leaves some out. The data show tens of thousands of clones, with just under 95% seen just once and 4.5% to 5.5% held by the top ten. Germline CDR1 reads LGHDT; CDR2 reads YNNKEL (reference sequence). V shed 1 base, J shed 4 bases, and the junction held 3 bases outside the gene matches. The CDR3 runs 15 residues. The material sequenced was blood. This chain links TRBV3-1 (or the pseudogene TRBV3-2) with TRBJ2-3; 9 nucleotides match TRBD2. This TCR was sampled from a woman between 18 and 29 years old in good health. CDR3 DNA: TGTGCCAGCAGCCAAGTGGCGGGAGGGGCAGATACGCAGTATTTT. Translating it yields CASSQVAGGADTQYF.